This T cell receptor beta chain is drawn from a study of regulatory T cells in long-lasting Graves disease. General study findings and limits: TRBV28, TRBJ1-2 and TRBJ2-5 emerged as the favored segments in persistent disease. TCR diversity was lower in persistent than newly diagnosed Graves' disease.

With 6 bases removed from V and 8 bases from J, the gap between germline ends came to 19 bases. In germline, CDR1 is MNHEY, CDR2 SMNVEV (reference sequence). The CDR3 totals 14 residues. To make TCR beta libraries, researchers used iRepertoire HTBI primers and Arm-PCR of CDR3 regions. As handled by the study authors: Across the samples, identification revealed fewer than 75 TRBV and 15 or so TRBJ segments. TCRdb independently ran MiXCR on the multiplex PCR reads; one entry per CDR3 protein. The V and J calls were determined by TCRdb, not by the authors. The sample holds 300,000 to 400,000 distinct CDR3 sequences, over 15% seen once. The time point: newly diagnosed GD, antithyroid drugs for less than 3 months. The TCR library was prepared using RNA isolated from PBMCs. An endocrinology unit in Xi'an, China, supplied the patients. This clonotype was seen at least ten times. Its antigen is unknown.

V is TRBV27 and J is TRBJ1-1; D not certain. This specimen consisted of peripheral blood mononuclear cells (PBMCs), obtained at new diagnosis, from a patient treated with antithyroid drugs. This clonotype originated in a female donor with Graves disease. The CDR3 DNA reads TGTGCCAGCAGCGACTACCAAAATTCGTTGGAAGCTTTCTTT. Its protein is CASSDYQNSLEAFF.